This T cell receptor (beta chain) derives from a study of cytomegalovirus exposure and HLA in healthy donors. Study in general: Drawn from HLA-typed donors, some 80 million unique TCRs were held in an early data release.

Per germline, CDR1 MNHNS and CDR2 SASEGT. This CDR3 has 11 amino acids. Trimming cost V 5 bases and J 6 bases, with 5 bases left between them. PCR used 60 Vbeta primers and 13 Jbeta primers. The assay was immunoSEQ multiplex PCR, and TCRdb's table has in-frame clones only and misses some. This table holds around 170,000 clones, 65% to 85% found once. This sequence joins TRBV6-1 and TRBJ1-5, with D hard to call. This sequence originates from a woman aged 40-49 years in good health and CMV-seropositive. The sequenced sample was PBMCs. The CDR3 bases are TGTGCCAGCAGTCCGGGTCAGCCCCAGCATTTT. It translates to CASSPGQPQHF.